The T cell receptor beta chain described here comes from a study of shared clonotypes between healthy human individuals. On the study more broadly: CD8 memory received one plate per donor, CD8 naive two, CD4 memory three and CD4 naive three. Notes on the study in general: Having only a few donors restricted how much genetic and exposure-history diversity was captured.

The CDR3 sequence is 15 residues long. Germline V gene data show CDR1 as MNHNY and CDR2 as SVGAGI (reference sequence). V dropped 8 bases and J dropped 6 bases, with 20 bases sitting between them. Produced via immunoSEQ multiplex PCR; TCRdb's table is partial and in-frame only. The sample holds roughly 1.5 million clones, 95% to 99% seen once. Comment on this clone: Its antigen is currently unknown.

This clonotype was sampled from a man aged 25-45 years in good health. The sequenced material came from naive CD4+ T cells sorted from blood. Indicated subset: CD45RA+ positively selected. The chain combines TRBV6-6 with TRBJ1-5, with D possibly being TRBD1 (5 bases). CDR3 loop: CASANVGPRTQPQHF. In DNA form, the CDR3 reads TGTGCCAGCGCCAACGTGGGGCCCCGAACTCAGCCCCAGCATTTT.